This entry lists 7 T cell receptor beta chains sequenced from one sample in a study of cytomegalovirus exposure and HLA in healthy donors. This table comes from immunoSEQ multiplex PCR, and its TCRdb copy is limited to in-frame clones, with some not included. The repertoire holds over 110,000 clones, with around 87% as singletons. The sequenced sample consisted of PBMCs. The receptors were sampled from a man aged 18 to 30 in good health and CMV-seropositive.

The chain combines TRBV5-4 with TRBJ2-7; 10 nucleotides agree with TRBD2. V lost 4 bases and J lost 5; bases outside the gene matches: 9. Per the germline V gene, CDR1 is SGHNT and CDR2 is YYREEE (reference sequence). CDR3 length: 15 amino acids. The CDR3 sequence: CASSRSGRALNEQYF. CDR3 DNA sequence: TGTGCCAGCAGCCGCAGCGGGAGGGCCTTGAACGAGCAGTACTTC.

This chain links TRBV30 with TRBJ1-1; a possible D gene is TRBD1 (6 bases). Per germline, CDR1 GTSNPN and CDR2 SVGIG (reference sequence). V lost 3 bases to trimming and J lost 4 bases, with 12 bases between them. The CDR3 consists of 13 residues. CDR3 region: CAWRQGWITEAFF. DNA for the CDR3: TGTGCCTGGAGACAGGGTTGGATCACTGAAGCTTTCTTT.

The chain uses TRBV27 and TRBJ2-7; 7 bases match TRBD1. Unmatched junction bases numbered 5, after V lost 2 bases and J lost 4 bases. CDR3 length: 14 amino acids. Germline V gives CDR1 MNHEY, CDR2 SMNVEV (reference sequence). The CDR3 region has the DNA TGTGCCAGCAGTTTACTAAGGGACAGTTACGAGCAGTACTTC. Protein sequence: CASSLLRDSYEQYF.

The V call is TRBV7-9, the J call TRBJ1-2; D unresolved. Germline lookup yields CDR1 SEHNR and CDR2 FQNEAQ (reference sequence). This CDR3 has 13 amino acids. V shed 5 bases and J shed 2 bases, with 9 bases lying between them. Written as DNA, the CDR3 is TGTGCCAGCAGCCCGGACTCAAACTATGGCTACACCTTC. Protein sequence: CASSPDSNYGYTF.

The chain recombines TRBV30 with TRBJ1-4, with unresolved D. The V gene's germline CDR1 is GTSNPN and CDR2 SVGIG (reference sequence). The CDR3 consists of 13 residues. V lost 5 bases to trimming and J lost 5 bases, with 12 bases between them. CDR3 DNA: TGTGCCTGGCGGAGGACTGGGAATGAAAAACTGTTTTTT. Its protein is CAWRRTGNEKLFF.

This clone was seen more than once but under ten times. The CDR3 DNA sequence: TGCGCCAGCAGTCGGACAGGGGAACAGCCCCAGCATTTT. It codes for CASSRTGEQPQHF. The chain joins TRBV10-2 to TRBJ1-5; 9 nucleotides align to TRBD1. V lost 5 bases to trimming and J lost 7 bases; unmatched junction nucleotides: 3. The germline gives CDR1 WSHSY, CDR2 SAAADI. The CDR3 consists of 13 residues.

V and J are TRBV5-1 and TRBJ2-5; TRBD2 is a possible D gene (6 bases). The CDR3 sequence is 14 residues long. Germline-derived CDR1 and CDR2 are SGHRS and YFSETQ. Trimming left V 5 bases short and J 4 bases short, with 15 bases between. DNA of the CDR3: TGCGCCAGCAGGGGACTTACCATGGGAGAGACCCAGTACTTC. Protein product: CASRGLTMGETQYF.